These 17 T cell receptor beta chains originate from one sample sequenced in a study of blood T cells in healthy people across ages (dated by TCRdb to the mid-2010s). Receptor libraries were prepared by 5' RACE. Instrument on record: Illumina HiSeq 2500. A second roughly 7 to 11 cycle PCR used a sample-barcoded 5' primer and a J-beta primer mix. TCRdb itself trimmed the public reads at Q25 with fastp, ran MiXCR and retained productive beta chains. Each entry is one CDR3 protein sequence, shown with its most common DNA and genes. For this sample the table gives approximately 800,000 distinct CDR3 sequences, of which about 36% were detected only once. The leading ten clones occupy approximately 12% of the sample. Sequencing input: blood. The receptor set was obtained from a young man in good health.

Turning to this clonotype: The junction differs from germline at one of its ends, possibly a read error. The chain combines TRBV7-9 with TRBJ2-4; 10 bases fit TRBD2. The CDR3 totals 15 residues. Per the germline V gene, CDR1 is SEHNR and CDR2 is FQNEAQ (reference sequence). This chain's CDR3 is CANSLAGGLYNEQYF. CDR3 bases: TGTGCCAACAGCTTAGCGGGGGGCTTATACAATGAGCAGTACTTC.

This clonotype was seen a single time. The chain recombines TRBV2 with TRBJ2-7; D call uncertain. The CDR3 length is 16 residues. Germline CDR1 SNHLY, CDR2 FYNNEI. Trimming removed 4 bases at V and 0 bases at J, with 16 bases between. The CDR3 region is CASSANQMKSSYEQYF. The DNA of the CDR3 is TGTGCCAGCAGTGCCAACCAAATGAAGAGCTCCTACGAGCAGTACTTC.

J is TRBJ1-1 and V is TRBV6-6; D is unclear. Germline CDR1 MNHNY, CDR2 SVGAGI (reference sequence). V shed 5 bases and J shed 2 bases, with 12 bases lying between them. The CDR3 sequence is 14 residues long. In DNA, the CDR3 is TGTGCCAGCAGTGACGACGACGGTAACACTGAAGCTTTCTTT. This gives the protein CASSDDDGNTEAFF.

The CDR3 region is CSASNRDTEAFF. The CDR3 DNA sequence: TGCAGTGCCTCAAACAGGGACACTGAAGCTTTCTTT. This chain links TRBV20-1 with TRBJ1-1; perhaps TRBD1 as D (6 bases). CDR3 length: 12 residues. Germline-derived CDR1 and CDR2 are DFQATT and SNEGSKA (reference sequence). Trimming shortened V by 6 bases and J by 3 bases, and 11 bases separated the two germline ends.

V and J are TRBV5-1 and TRBJ2-3, with D possibly TRBD2 on 6 matching bases. Germline CDR1 SGHRS, CDR2 YFSETQ. Trimming left V 3 bases short and J 1 base short, with 27 bases between. This CDR3 spans 20 amino acids. The CDR3 DNA reads TGCGCCAGCAGCTGGGGGACCTTATCGAGTCGGGGGAGACGCACAGATACGCAGTATTTT. Protein sequence: CASSWGTLSSRGRRTDTQYF.

This clonotype was seen a few times. V is TRBV2 and J is TRBJ1-1; D gene unclear. Germline V CDR1 and CDR2: SNHLY, FYNNEI. Trimming cost V 4 bases and J 0 bases, with 9 bases left between them. CDR3 size: 14 residues. CDR3 sequence (DNA): TGTGCCAGCAGTGGGGAGTTCATGAACACTGAAGCTTTCTTT. This sequence encodes CASSGEFMNTEAFF.

The chain recombines TRBV10-3 with TRBJ2-5; the D gene is possibly TRBD2 (6 bases). The CDR3 has 15 amino acids. V dropped 2 bases and J dropped 5 bases, with 15 bases sitting between them. Germline assignment: CDR1 ENHRY and CDR2 SYGVKD. The CDR3 sequence: CAISEVRGTLETQYF. CDR3 in DNA: TGTGCCATCAGTGAGGTCCGGGGGACCCTGGAGACCCAGTACTTC.

The chain joins TRBV6-5 to TRBJ2-5; tentatively, D is TRBD2 (6 bases). Germline V gene data show CDR1 as MNHEY and CDR2 as SVGAGI. CDR3 size: 14 residues. V was clipped by 2 bases and J by 4 bases, with 11 bases between them. CDR3 amino acids: CASSYQGLLETQYF. CDR3 bases: TGTGCCAGCAGTTACCAGGGACTCCTAGAGACCCAGTACTTC.

The V and J genes are TRBV13 and TRBJ1-1; TRBD1 aligns across 7 bases. Germline V gene data show CDR1 as PRHDT and CDR2 as FYEKMQ (reference sequence). The CDR3 consists of 14 residues. With V trimmed by 5 bases and J by 3 bases, 6 bases remained unmatched. CDR3 DNA sequence: TGTGCCAGCAGCGTACAGGGGCGGGACACTGAAGCTTTCTTT. This encodes CASSVQGRDTEAFF. Filled out from reference TRBV13 and TRBJ1-1, the complete variable domain reads AAGVIQSPRHLIKEKRETATLKCYPIPRHDTVYWYQQGPGQDPQFLISFYEKMQSDKGSIPDRFSAQQFSDYHSELNMSSLELGDSALYFCASSVQGRDTEAFFGQGTRLTVV.

At least ten counts were recorded for this clonotype. The J gene is TRBJ2-3, the V gene TRBV4-3; D may be TRBD1 (6 bases). In germline, CDR1 is LGHNA, CDR2 YSLEER. The CDR3 sequence is 17 residues long. V lost 2 bases, J lost 4 bases, and 19 bases lay in between. The chain's CDR3 is CASSQSTGRTDSDTQYF. The CDR3 DNA reads as TGCGCCAGCAGCCAATCTACGGGTCGGACAGATTCAGATACGCAGTATTTT.

The V and J genes are TRBV15 and TRBJ1-4; TRBD1 might be the D (5 bases). The CDR3 is made up of 15 amino acids. The germline gives CDR1 LNHNV, CDR2 YYDKDF (reference sequence). V was clipped by 0 bases and J by 10 bases, with 15 bases between them. Written as DNA, the CDR3 is TGTGCCACCAGCAGAGATATCGGGGGGTCAGGAAAACTGTTTTTT. This gives the protein CATSRDIGGSGKLFF. The complete variable domain, with remaining parts taken from reference TRBV15 and TRBJ1-4, reads DAMVIQNPRYQVTQFGKPVTLSCSQTLNHNVMYWYQQKSSQAPKLLFHYYDKDFNNEADTPDNFQSRRPNTSFCFLDIRSPGLGDTAMYLCATSRDIGGSGKLFFGSGTQLSVL.

This clonotype came up a few times. This chain links TRBV11-1 with TRBJ2-1, with D possibly TRBD2 on 6 matching bases. Germline V lookup: CDR1 SGHAT, CDR2 FQDESV (reference sequence). The CDR3 totals 16 residues. Trimming removed 5 bases at V and 2 bases at J, with 16 bases between. The CDR3 loop reads CASSPVGGVPYNEQFF. DNA of the CDR3: TGTGCCAGCAGCCCTGTGGGGGGAGTACCCTACAATGAGCAGTTCTTC.

This clonotype has a count of ten or more. The chain has TRBV6-2 or TRBV6-3 and TRBJ1-1; D remains unclear. V gave up 5 bases and J gave up 0 bases, with 7 bases separating them. The CDR3 length is 13 residues. CDR1 and CDR2 from the germline V gene are MNHEY and SVGEGT. The CDR3 loop reads CASSRSLNTEAFF. CDR3 nucleotides: TGTGCCAGCAGTCGTAGCCTGAACACTGAAGCTTTCTTT.

At least ten counts were recorded for this clonotype. V and J are TRBV7-2 and TRBJ2-3; D may be TRBD1 (6 bases). This CDR3 is 16 amino acids long. V was cut by 5 bases and J by 3 bases, with 18 bases left in between. Germline V gene data show CDR1 as SGHTA and CDR2 as FQGNSA. The CDR3 loop is CASSPPQGTVTDTQYF. The CDR3 DNA reads TGTGCCAGCAGCCCACCACAGGGAACGGTAACAGATACGCAGTATTTT.

This chain uses TRBV7-9 with TRBJ2-1; TRBD2 agrees at 9 bases. The CDR3 length is 15 residues. Germline V gene lookup returns CDR1 SEHNR and CDR2 FQNEAQ (reference sequence). The J segment lost 9 bases and the V segment lost 2 bases, leaving 8 bases of the junction unmatched. The CDR3 nucleotides are TGTGCCAGCAGCTTAACGGCGGGGGGGGTTGTTGAGCAGTTCTTC. This codes for CASSLTAGGVVEQFF.

The V call is TRBV11-2, the J call TRBJ1-2; D unclear. Germline loops: CDR1 SGHAT, CDR2 FQNNGV. V was pared by 4 bases and J by 7 bases, with 19 bases between. This CDR3 region has 15 residues. The CDR3 sequence: CASSSMMGSMSGYTF. CDR3 nucleotides: TGTGCCAGCAGCTCTATGATGGGGAGTATGAGTGGCTACACCTTC.

This clonotype occurred many times. The rearrangement uses TRBV4-3 and TRBJ2-1, with 10 nucleotides matching TRBD2. Looked up from germline, CDR1 is LGHNA and CDR2 is YSLEER. This CDR3 has 18 residues. V dropped 0 bases and J dropped 6; count of bases not matched to a gene: 11. The CDR3 here is CASSQDSGSGGAFNEQFF. DNA for the CDR3: TGCGCCAGCAGCCAAGATTCCGGAAGCGGGGGGGCCTTCAATGAGCAGTTCTTC.